These 20 T cell receptor beta chains originate from one sample sequenced in a study of control samples from healthy donors and cancer patients. Data came from immunoSEQ multiplex PCR; TCRdb stores just in-frame clones and leaves some out. There are over 85,000 clones in the sample; approximately 84% occur only once, and over 30% lies in the top ten. Input material: PBMCs. All receptors derive from a man between 65 and 85 years old with lung cancer.

The sample holds one count of this clone. V usage is TRBV19 and J usage is TRBJ1-1, with a possible D match to TRBD1 (5 bases). V dropped 5 bases and J dropped 1 base, with 11 bases sitting between them. Germline CDR1 LNHDA, CDR2 SQIVND (reference sequence). The CDR3 is 14 amino acids. CDR3 coding DNA: TGTGCCAGTAGTCGGGACGGATCGAACACTGAAGCTTTCTTT. Residues: CASSRDGSNTEAFF.

This chain connects TRBV19 to TRBJ1-1; 8 bases are a match to TRBD1. The germline V gene encodes CDR1 LNHDA and CDR2 SQIVND (reference sequence). The CDR3 consists of 15 residues. V shed 2 bases and J 3 bases; nucleotides not matched to a gene: 5. The CDR3 loop is CASSISTGVDTEAFF. In DNA, the CDR3 is TGTGCCAGTAGTATATCGACAGGGGTTGACACTGAAGCTTTCTTT.

CDR3 sequence: CASSLRLNTGELFF. CDR3 DNA sequence: TGTGCCAGCAGCTTAAGACTAAACACCGGGGAGCTGTTTTTT. The chain links TRBV11-2 to TRBJ2-2; weak D call: TRBD2 (5 bases). The CDR3 runs to 14 residues. The germline V gene encodes CDR1 SGHAT and CDR2 FQNNGV. V was clipped by 2 bases and J by 2 bases, with 6 bases between them.

This clone was picked up a small number of times. This chain connects TRBV6-5 to TRBJ2-7; D is uncertain. Looked up from germline, CDR1 is MNHEY and CDR2 is SVGAGI. The CDR3 consists of 15 residues. V shed 0 bases and J shed 0 bases, with 9 bases lying between them. CDR3 protein: CASSYSGSFSYEQYF. In DNA form, the CDR3 reads TGTGCCAGCAGTTACTCCGGCAGTTTCTCCTACGAGCAGTACTTC.

The genes are TRBV28 and TRBJ1-4; 7 positions match TRBD1. Per germline, CDR1 MDHEN and CDR2 SYDVKM. The CDR3 runs 15 residues. Trimming at V came to 3 bases and at J to 8 bases, leaving 9 bases not matched to a gene. The CDR3 DNA follows: TGTGCCAGCAGTTTGGACTACAGGGGATCCGAAAAACTGTTTTTT. Residues: CASSLDYRGSEKLFF.

V is TRBV6-2 or TRBV6-3 and J is TRBJ1-4; TRBD1 is a possible D gene (6 bases). The V gene's germline CDR1 is MNHEY and CDR2 SVGEGT. Deletions cut 6 bases from V and 7 bases from J, with 15 bases between. CDR3 length equals 14 residues. In nucleotides, the CDR3 is TGTGCCAGCAGACCTAGGGGGGGATCTGAAAAACTGTTTTTT. It specifies CASRPRGGSEKLFF.

In this sample, this clone turned up once. This chain links TRBV19 with TRBJ2-1; D possibly corresponds to TRBD1 (7 bases). The CDR3 sequence is 14 residues long. Germline V gene data show CDR1 as LNHDA and CDR2 as SQIVND (reference sequence). V was shortened by 7 bases and J by 7 bases, with 17 bases between the two germline ends. The CDR3 DNA reads TGTGCCAGTAAAGGAGACAGGGACTCGAATGAGCAGTTCTTC. It codes for CASKGDRDSNEQFF.

This clone was detected a few times. The rearrangement joins TRBV7-3 to TRBJ2-2; the match to TRBD1 covers 8 bases. CDR1 and CDR2 from the germline V gene are SGHTA and FQGTGA. With V trimmed by 4 bases and J by 4 bases, 5 bases remained unmatched. CDR3 length: 15 amino acids. In nucleotides, the CDR3 is TGTGCCAGCAGCTCCAGGGGGCTTGGCACCGGGGAGCTGTTTTTT. Encoded protein: CASSSRGLGTGELFF. The full variable domain, its missing parts supplied by reference TRBV7-3 and TRBJ2-2, is GAGVSQTPSNKVTEKGKYVELRCDPISGHTALYWYRQSLGQGPEFLIYFQGTGAADDSGLPNDRFFAVRPEGSVSTLKIQRTERGDSAVYLCASSSRGLGTGELFFGEGSRLTVL.

The chain uses TRBV9 and TRBJ2-7; TRBD2 is a possible D gene (6 bases). Trimming took off 4 bases at V and 0 bases at J, with 11 bases between the two ends. CDR1 is SGDLS and CDR2 is YYNGEE in the germline V gene. CDR3 length: 14 residues. The CDR3 region has the DNA TGTGCCAGCAGCCGAGGAGGGAGCTCCTACGAGCAGTACTTC. Encoded protein: CASSRGGSSYEQYF.

The rearrangement links TRBV5-4 to TRBJ1-6, with 8 positions matching TRBD1. Germline assignment: CDR1 SGHNT and CDR2 YYREEE (reference sequence). V trimming: 4 bases; J trimming: 8 bases; junction bases outside the gene matches: 2. The CDR3 runs 13 residues. The CDR3: CASSPDRDSPLHF. CDR3 sequence (DNA): TGTGCCAGCAGCCCGGACAGGGATTCACCCCTCCACTTT.

This sequence joins TRBV4-3 and TRBJ1-4; no clear D. Germline CDR1 reads LGHNA; CDR2 reads YSLEER. This CDR3 comprises 19 residues. Between the trimmed V and J ends, which lost 1 base and 3 bases, there was a span of 21 bases. The CDR3 protein is CASSQGSTNHPPANEKLFF. For the CDR3, the DNA is TGCGCCAGCAGCCAAGGGAGCACCAACCATCCTCCTGCTAATGAAAAACTGTTTTTT.

The V gene is TRBV2, the J gene TRBJ1-1, with TRBD1 matching over 11 bases. This CDR3 contains 17 residues. V trimming: 5 bases; J trimming: 1 base; junction bases outside the gene matches: 9. CDR1 and CDR2 (germline): SNHLY, FYNNEI. CDR3 in amino acids: CASSKDRGLYSNTEAFF. DNA for the CDR3: TGTGCCAGCAGTAAGGACAGGGGGCTATACTCGAACACTGAAGCTTTCTTT. Combining the CDR3 with reference TRBV2 and TRBJ1-1 gives the whole variable domain EPEVTQTPSHQVTQMGQEVILRCVPISNHLYFYWYRQILGQKVEFLVSFYNNEISEKSEIFDDQFSVERPDGSNFTLKIRSTKLEDSAMYFCASSKDRGLYSNTEAFFGQGTRLTVV.

The genes are TRBV19 and TRBJ2-1; 11 bases map to TRBD2. Germline V CDR1 and CDR2: LNHDA, SQIVND (reference sequence). CDR3 length: 12 amino acids. Losses at the gene ends were 5 bases for V and 12 bases for J; bases not matched to a gene: 3. The CDR3 nucleotides read TGTGCCAGTAGTGCTCTAGCGGGGGGGCAGTTCTTC. It codes for CASSALAGGQFF.

This chain connects TRBV7-3 to TRBJ2-1, with 10 bases lining up with TRBD1. CDR1 is SGHTA, CDR2 FQGTGA, per germline. CDR3 length: 16 residues. Trimming removed 5 bases from V and 6 bases from J; junction bases left unmatched: 10. CDR3 amino acids: CASSEVSGTGANEQFF. Written as DNA, the CDR3 is TGTGCCAGCAGCGAGGTATCCGGGACAGGGGCCAATGAGCAGTTCTTC.

The DNA for the CDR3 is TGTGCCAGCAGCGCTCAACAGGGGTTCTATGGCTACACCTTC. Amino acids: CASSAQQGFYGYTF. V and J are TRBV9 and TRBJ1-2; the match to TRBD1 covers 7 bases. The V segment lost 3 bases and the J segment 4 bases; nucleotides outside the gene matches: 6. There are 14 residues in the CDR3. Germline values: CDR1 SGDLS, CDR2 YYNGEE.

The rearrangement joins TRBV6-1 to TRBJ1-2, with 7 bases aligning to TRBD1. The CDR3 loop spans 15 amino acids. Per germline, CDR1 MNHNS and CDR2 SASEGT. Trimming at V came to 1 base and at J to 4 bases, leaving 6 bases not matched to a gene. CDR3 nucleotides: TGTGCCAGCAGTGAAGGGACAGGAGGCATCTATGGCTACACCTTC. Translating it yields CASSEGTGGIYGYTF.

The V gene is TRBV6-5, the J gene TRBJ2-1, with D unclear. This CDR3 is built from 13 residues. V was cut by 6 bases and J by 8 bases, with 14 bases left in between. Germline lookup yields CDR1 MNHEY and CDR2 SVGAGI. CDR3 sequence reads: CASSLTRRDEQFF. The CDR3 DNA sequence: TGTGCCAGCAGCCTCACCCGTCGGGATGAGCAGTTCTTC.

This sequence joins TRBV5-6 and TRBJ2-7, with TRBD1 identical over 12 bases. The germline V gene encodes CDR1 SGHDT and CDR2 YYEEEE. CDR3 length: 15 amino acids. Trimming removed 2 bases from V and 5 bases from J; junction bases left unmatched: 5. CDR3 amino acids: CASSLSGTGGNEQYF. Written as DNA, the CDR3 is TGTGCCAGCAGCTTATCAGGGACAGGGGGCAACGAGCAGTACTTC.

The rearrangement uses TRBV3-1 (or the pseudogene TRBV3-2) and TRBJ1-1, with 7 bases aligning to TRBD1. There are 15 residues in the CDR3. Germline assignment: CDR1 LGHDT and CDR2 YNNKEL (reference sequence). J lost 3 bases, V lost 4 bases, and 8 bases had no gene match. As DNA, the CDR3 is TGTGCCAGCAGCCCCCGGACAGGTTATGACACTGAAGCTTTCTTT. It encodes CASSPRTGYDTEAFF.

The chain recombines TRBV18 with TRBJ2-7; either TRBD1 or TRBD2 may fit D (5 bases each). V was shortened by 1 base and J by 2 bases, with 9 bases between the two germline ends. CDR1 is KGHSH and CDR2 is LQKENI in the germline V gene. The CDR3 spans 14 residues. CDR3 sequence reads: CASSPLWGTYEQYF. The CDR3 nucleotides read TGTGCCAGCTCACCACTGTGGGGGACCTACGAGCAGTACTTC.